These 15 T cell receptor beta chains share one sample of origin, sequenced in a study of cytomegalovirus exposure and HLA in healthy donors. 60 Vbeta and 13 Jbeta primers were used in PCR. Data came from immunoSEQ multiplex PCR; TCRdb stores just in-frame clones and leaves some out. The sample has under 130,000 clones, roughly 70% seen once. Sequencing was performed on PBMCs. These receptors all stem from a man aged 35 to 55 in good health and CMV-seronegative.

The V call is TRBV30, the J call TRBJ1-1; 8 bases agree with TRBD1. V lost 4 bases to trimming and J lost 1 base; unmatched junction nucleotides: 2. CDR3 size: 13 residues. Germline CDR1 reads GTSNPN; CDR2 reads SVGIG (reference sequence). The CDR3 nucleotides are TGTGCCTGGAAGGGACAGGAGAACACTGAAGCTTTCTTT. Protein: CAWKGQENTEAFF.

This chain uses TRBV19 with TRBJ1-2; TRBD1 agrees at 9 bases. In germline, CDR1 is LNHDA, CDR2 SQIVND (reference sequence). V trimming: 1 base; J trimming: 4 bases; junction bases outside the gene matches: 4. The CDR3 spans 15 residues. Here the CDR3 reads CASSIGTGVSYGYTF. The CDR3 nucleotides read TGTGCCAGTAGTATAGGGACAGGGGTGAGCTATGGCTACACCTTC.

V and J are TRBV11-1 and TRBJ2-7; 12 bases align to TRBD2. From germline, CDR1 is SGHAT and CDR2 FQDESV (reference sequence). The CDR3 loop spans 15 amino acids. Trimming took 4 bases from V and 2 from J; bases not matched to a gene: 3. CDR3 sequence: CASSSRTSGTYEQYF. Written as DNA, the CDR3 is TGTGCCAGCAGCTCCCGGACTAGCGGGACCTACGAGCAGTACTTC.

This clone came up once. V gene TRBV5-4 combines with J gene TRBJ2-5, with D perhaps TRBD1 (6 bases). This CDR3 contains 14 residues. Trimming shortened V by 4 bases and J by 2 bases, and 12 bases separated the two germline ends. Germline CDR1 SGHNT, CDR2 YYREEE (reference sequence). The CDR3 DNA sequence: TGTGCCAGCAGCACTGGACAGAAACAAGAGACCCAGTACTTC. This encodes CASSTGQKQETQYF.

V is TRBV7-2 and J is TRBJ1-5; D remains ambiguous. In germline, CDR1 is SGHTA, CDR2 FQGNSA. Trimming removed 2 bases from V and 0 bases from J, with 8 bases in between. This CDR3 is 15 amino acids long. The CDR3 DNA follows: TGTGCCAGCAGCTTAAGCCATGGTAGCAATCAGCCCCAGCATTTT. Amino acids: CASSLSHGSNQPQHF.

The table lists this clone with a count of one. The chain is built from TRBV12-5 and TRBJ2-3; the match to TRBD2 covers 11 bases. The germline CDR1 and CDR2 sequences are LGHNT and FRNRAP. The J segment lost 6 bases and the V segment lost 0 bases, leaving 5 bases of the junction unmatched. The CDR3 is 16 amino acids. CDR3 in amino acids: CASGLVSGRAGDTQYF. CDR3 nucleotide sequence: TGTGCTAGTGGTTTGGTTAGCGGGAGGGCCGGGGATACGCAGTATTTT.

The chain is built from TRBV5-1 and TRBJ1-1; 9 nucleotides line up with TRBD1. Losses at the gene ends were 4 bases for V and 6 bases for J; bases not matched to a gene: 13. The V gene's germline CDR1 is SGHRS and CDR2 YFSETQ. The CDR3 is made up of 16 amino acids. CDR3 residues: CASSDVNRGQMAEAFF. CDR3 nucleotide sequence: TGCGCCAGCAGCGACGTAAACAGGGGGCAAATGGCTGAAGCTTTCTTT.

There are a few counts of this clone. Without the conserved terminal phenylalanine or tryptophan, this CDR3 likely stems from a read error. It is unclear where the CDR3 begins or ends on the DNA, so no DNA is shown, and the CDR3 is as TCRdb lists it. The V call is TRBV2, the J call TRBJ1-1. Termini included, the CDR3 measures 9 amino acids. CDR1 SNHLY and CDR2 FYNNEI come from the germline V gene. The CDR3 region is CASSDYGAL.

V usage is TRBV5-1 and J usage is TRBJ1-2; tentative D call: TRBD1 (5 bases). The V and J ends lost 0 bases and 6 bases respectively, with 12 bases between them. Germline assignment: CDR1 SGHRS and CDR2 YFSETQ. There are 14 residues in the CDR3. CDR3 region: CASSLAQGRDGYTF. For the CDR3, the DNA is TGCGCCAGCAGCTTGGCCCAGGGAAGGGATGGCTACACCTTC. The full variable domain, with the rest looked up from reference TRBV5-1 and TRBJ1-2, is KAGVTQTPRYLIKTRGQQVTLSCSPISGHRSVSWYQQTPGQGLQFLFEYFSETQRNKGNFPGRFSGRQFSNSRSEMNVSTLELGDSALYLCASSLAQGRDGYTFGSGTRLTVV.

A note on this clone: Mismatch with germline at one junction end may stem from a read error. V gene TRBV7-2 combines with J gene TRBJ1-4, with D perhaps matching TRBD1 (5 bases). Germline values: CDR1 SGHTA, CDR2 FQGNSA. There are 13 residues in the CDR3. Written as DNA, the CDR3 is TGTGCCAGCAGCCTCTCCACTACGACAGCGCTTCTTTTT. It encodes CASSLSTTTALLF.

The chain employs TRBV7-2 and TRBJ2-1; 7 bases are shared with TRBD2. V lost 1 base to trimming and J lost 1 base; unmatched junction nucleotides: 4. The CDR3 sequence is 16 residues long. From germline, CDR1 is SGHTA and CDR2 FQGNSA. The CDR3 reads CASSLGGGRSYNEQFF. CDR3 DNA: TGTGCCAGCAGCTTAGGGGGGGGAAGGTCCTACAATGAGCAGTTCTTC.

The CDR3 region has the DNA TGTGCCAGCTTCGAGCGGGTGGATGATGAGCAGTTCTTC. Its translation is CASFERVDDEQFF. The chain couples TRBV27 to TRBJ2-1, with D possibly being TRBD2 (6 bases). Germline V CDR1 and CDR2: MNHEY, SMNVEV (reference sequence). V lost 8 bases, J lost 8 bases, and 16 bases lay in between. The CDR3 covers 13 residues.

This sequence joins TRBV5-5 and TRBJ2-7; D unclear. Trimming took 0 bases from V and 0 from J, leaving 10 bases between them. Looked up from germline, CDR1 is SGHKS and CDR2 is YYEKEE (reference sequence). The CDR3 is 15 amino acids. CDR3 DNA sequence: TGTGCCAGCAGCTTGGCGCCCAAGAGCTCCTACGAGCAGTACTTC. Translated, it gives CASSLAPKSSYEQYF.

CDR3 nucleotides: TGTGCCAGCAGTTATATTGGGCGTGTCACAGATACGCAGTATTTT. This gives the protein CASSYIGRVTDTQYF. The rearrangement joins TRBV28 to TRBJ2-3, with D hard to call. Trimming took off 4 bases at V and 2 bases at J, with 13 bases between the two ends. CDR3 length equals 15 residues. Germline V lookup: CDR1 MDHEN, CDR2 SYDVKM.

V usage is TRBV2 and J usage is TRBJ2-7; 7 bases map to TRBD1. There are 12 residues in the CDR3. Germline loops: CDR1 SNHLY, CDR2 FYNNEI. With V trimmed by 4 bases and J by 3 bases, 0 bases remained unmatched. The CDR3 here is CASSGDSYEQYF. As DNA, the CDR3 is TGTGCCAGCAGTGGGGACAGCTACGAGCAGTACTTC.